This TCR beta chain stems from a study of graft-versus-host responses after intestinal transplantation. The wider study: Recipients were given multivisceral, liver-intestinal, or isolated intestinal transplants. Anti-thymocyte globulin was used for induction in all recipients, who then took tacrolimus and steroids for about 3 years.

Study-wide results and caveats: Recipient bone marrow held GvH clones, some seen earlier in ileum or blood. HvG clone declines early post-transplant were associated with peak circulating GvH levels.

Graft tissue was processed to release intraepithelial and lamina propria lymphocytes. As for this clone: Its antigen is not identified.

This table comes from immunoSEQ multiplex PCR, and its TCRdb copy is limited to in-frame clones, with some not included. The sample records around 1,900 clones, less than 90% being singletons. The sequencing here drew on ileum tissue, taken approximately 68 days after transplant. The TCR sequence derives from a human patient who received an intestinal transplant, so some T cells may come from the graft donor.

In DNA form, the CDR3 reads TGTGCCAGCAGTGAATATGCATCTCAGCCCCAGCATTTT. Translation gives CASSEYASQPQHF. This sequence joins TRBV6-4 and TRBJ1-5; no firm D call. The CDR3 has 13 residues. Germline CDR1 and CDR2: MRHNA and SNTAGT. V gave up 3 bases and J gave up 6 bases, with 9 bases separating them.